The 32 T cell receptor beta chains presented below share a single source sample, sequenced in a study of sequential checkpoint blockade in melanoma. Some clones are missing from TCRdb's copy, which holds only in-frame ones; the method was immunoSEQ multiplex PCR. The table includes 9,500 to 15,000 clones, roughly 83% detected once. Treatment defined: randomized to nivolumab then ipilimumab (arm A) or the reverse (arm B). Here the sequenced sample was CD8+ T cells sorted from blood (inferred from file names), taken from a patient given nivolumab and ipilimumab in sequence. These receptors came from a human donor with melanoma.

The chain recombines TRBV6-6 with TRBJ2-5; 8 bases line up with TRBD2. Germline CDR1 is MNHNY and CDR2 is SVGAGI (reference sequence). Trimming took 2 bases from V and 4 from J; bases not matched to a gene: 6. This CDR3 contains 15 residues. The CDR3 region has the DNA TGTGCCAGCAGTTACCCCGGGACTAGTGGAGAGACCCAGTACTTC. This translates into CASSYPGTSGETQYF.

The chain uses TRBV7-2 and TRBJ2-5, with unresolved D. Trimming removed 2 bases at V and 7 bases at J, with 5 bases between. The CDR3 is made up of 11 amino acids. Germline V gives CDR1 SGHTA, CDR2 FQGNSA. The CDR3 loop is CASSLSVTQYF. The CDR3 DNA reads as TGTGCCAGCAGCTTATCGGTGACCCAGTACTTC.

The gene calls are TRBV5-8 and TRBJ2-5; 8 positions agree with TRBD2. The CDR3 is 16 residues long. The germline V gene encodes CDR1 SGHTS and CDR2 YDEGEE. V trimming: 4 bases; J trimming: 7 bases; junction bases outside the gene matches: 15. In DNA form, the CDR3 reads TGTGCCAGCAGCCAAGAGGCCGTGACTAGCGAGCCGACCCAGTACTTC. Translation: CASSQEAVTSEPTQYF.

The rearrangement links TRBV19 to TRBJ2-1; 7 nucleotides line up with TRBD2. Germline-derived CDR1 and CDR2 are LNHDA and SQIVND (reference sequence). V shed 6 bases, J shed 0 bases, and the junction held 8 bases outside the gene matches. This CDR3 has 16 amino acids. CDR3 bases: TGTGCCAGTAGGAACCCTAGCGGTGGCTCCTACAATGAGCAGTTCTTC. Translating it yields CASRNPSGGSYNEQFF.

The chain uses TRBV30 and TRBJ2-3; possible D gene TRBD2, 6 bases. CDR1 and CDR2 from the germline V gene are GTSNPN and SVGIG (reference sequence). Trimming took 1 base from V and 0 from J, leaving 14 bases between them. This CDR3 comprises 16 residues. This CDR3 reads CAWSGRVGGSTDTQYF. The CDR3, as DNA: TGTGCCTGGAGTGGGAGGGTCGGGGGTAGCACAGATACGCAGTATTTT.

This clone has a single count. The chain has TRBV7-6 and TRBJ2-2, with D perhaps matching TRBD1 (5 bases). Trimming left V 1 base short and J 6 bases short, with 9 bases between. Germline V lookup: CDR1 SGHVS, CDR2 FNYEAQ. The CDR3 consists of 14 residues. CDR3 region: CASSLEGKAGELFF. The CDR3 DNA reads TGTGCCAGCAGCTTAGAGGGGAAGGCCGGGGAGCTGTTTTTT.

J is TRBJ2-3 and V is TRBV28, with no clear D. CDR3 length: 13 residues. The ends were cut back, 3 bases at V and 2 bases at J, with 6 bases in the middle. The germline V gene encodes CDR1 MDHEN and CDR2 SYDVKM. The CDR3 loop reads CASSLADTDTQYF. CDR3 nucleotide sequence: TGTGCCAGCAGTTTGGCGGACACAGATACGCAGTATTTT.

This clone was counted only a few times. The chain couples TRBV19 to TRBJ2-7; D unclear. The V end was cut by 5 bases, the J end by 2 bases, with 10 bases between. The germline V gene encodes CDR1 LNHDA and CDR2 SQIVND (reference sequence). The CDR3 runs 13 residues. The CDR3 nucleotides are TGTGCCAGTAGTGTGGGCAACCCCTACGAGCAGTACTTC. It specifies CASSVGNPYEQYF.

The rearrangement links TRBV4-2 to TRBJ2-7; 7 bases align to TRBD1. After removal of 3 bases from V and 2 bases from J, the junction contained 10 bases not matched to a gene. This CDR3 spans 16 amino acids. The germline V gene has CDR1 LGHNA and CDR2 YNFKEQ. The CDR3 nucleotides read TGTGCCAGCAGCCACGAACCGGGACAGTTGACCTACGAGCAGTACTTC. Amino acids: CASSHEPGQLTYEQYF.

The V gene is TRBV27, the J gene TRBJ2-1; 9 bases fit TRBD2. The CDR3 has 13 amino acids. Germline-derived CDR1 and CDR2 are MNHEY and SMNVEV (reference sequence). V was pared by 7 bases and J by 7 bases, with 5 bases of the junction left unmatched. In DNA, the CDR3 is TGTGCCAGCAACGTAGCGGGGGCGAATGAGCAGTTCTTC. Its translation is CASNVAGANEQFF.

This clone was seen once. J is TRBJ2-1 and V is TRBV29-1; 7 bases align to TRBD2. Germline loops: CDR1 SQVTM, CDR2 ANQGSEA. The CDR3 sequence is 13 residues long. V lost 7 bases to trimming and J lost 2 bases; unmatched junction nucleotides: 5. The CDR3 nucleotides are TGCAGCGCAACGGGGGGAACCTACAATGAGCAGTTCTTC. Translating it yields CSATGGTYNEQFF.

The V and J genes are TRBV4-3 and TRBJ2-1; a possible D gene is TRBD2 (7 bases). The length of the CDR3 is 18 residues. Trimming left V 4 bases short and J 3 bases short, with 22 bases between. Looked up from germline, CDR1 is LGHNA and CDR2 is YSLEER. The CDR3: CASSLQPGGLVRYNEQFF. CDR3 DNA: TGCGCCAGCAGCCTTCAACCCGGGGGGCTCGTTCGCTACAATGAGCAGTTCTTC.

The gene calls are TRBV2 and TRBJ2-1; tentatively, D is TRBD2 (6 bases). The CDR3 is 13 residues long. Germline CDR1 SNHLY, CDR2 FYNNEI. Trimming took off 6 bases at V and 4 bases at J, with 10 bases between the two ends. The CDR3 coding sequence is TGTGCCAGCAGGCCGGGAGTATACAATGAGCAGTTCTTC. This sequence encodes CASRPGVYNEQFF.

This clone appeared once. V usage is TRBV10-2 and J usage is TRBJ1-1; TRBD1 matches 10 bases. Germline assignment: CDR1 WSHSY and CDR2 SAAADI. The CDR3 is made up of 16 amino acids. Trimming cost V 3 bases and J 2 bases; bases outside gene matches: 6. Here the CDR3 DNA reads TGCGCCAGCAGTGAAAGGGACAGGGGAGTAAACACTGAAGCTTTCTTT. This gives the protein CASSERDRGVNTEAFF.

The CDR3: CASSTQADILNTGELFF. The CDR3 bases are TGTGCCAGCAGCACCCAAGCGGATATATTGAACACCGGGGAGCTGTTTTTT. The chain carries TRBV7-9 and TRBJ2-2; possible D gene TRBD2, 5 bases. Germline CDR1 SEHNR, CDR2 FQNEAQ (reference sequence). V dropped 5 bases and J dropped 1 base, with 17 bases sitting between them. This CDR3 region has 17 residues. The full variable domain, with the rest looked up from reference TRBV7-9 and TRBJ2-2, is DTGVSQNPRHKITKRGQNVTFRCDPISEHNRLYWYRQTLGQGPEFLTYFQNEAQLEKSRLLSDRFSAERPKGSFSTLEIQRTEQGDSAMYLCASSTQADILNTGELFFGEGSRLTVL.

CDR3 protein: CASSASAARVYGYTF. The CDR3 DNA reads TGTGCCAGCAGCGCCAGTGCAGCCAGGGTATATGGCTACACCTTC. The genes are TRBV9 and TRBJ1-2, with D tentatively TRBD1 (5 bases). V was clipped by 3 bases and J by 5 bases, with 17 bases between them. This CDR3 contains 15 residues. Germline CDR1 SGDLS, CDR2 YYNGEE.

The genes are TRBV28 and TRBJ2-5; D not resolved. The J call may be faulty, since TRBJ2-7 better matches the DNA end. Germline V gives CDR1 MDHEN, CDR2 SYDVKM. There are 14 residues in the CDR3. CDR3 sequence reads: CASSLRQTYYEQYF. Here the CDR3 DNA reads TGTGCCAGCAGTTTACGGCAGACCTACTACGAGCAGTACTTC.

This clone was seen only a few times. The chain is built from TRBV5-4 and TRBJ1-3; 11 bases agree with TRBD1. The CDR3 extends over 15 amino acids. Trimming at V came to 5 bases and at J to 4 bases, leaving 5 bases not matched to a gene. The germline V gene encodes CDR1 SGHNT and CDR2 YYREEE (reference sequence). The CDR3 region is CASSSDRGLGNTIYF. In DNA, the CDR3 is TGTGCCAGCAGTTCGGACAGGGGGCTCGGAAACACCATATATTTT.

The gene calls are TRBV27 and TRBJ2-5, with TRBD2 as a possible D gene (5 bases). The length of the CDR3 is 13 residues. V was shortened by 0 bases and J by 13 bases, with 15 bases between the two germline ends. CDR1 MNHEY and CDR2 SMNVEV come from the germline V gene (reference sequence). The CDR3 sequence: CASSLSRGSPVYF. CDR3 DNA sequence: TGTGCCAGCAGTTTATCCCGCGGGTCGCCAGTGTACTTC.

The gene calls are TRBV19 and TRBJ2-5, with 9 nucleotides matching TRBD1. Trimming removed 3 bases from V and 10 bases from J; junction bases left unmatched: 12. The CDR3 extends over 15 amino acids. Germline CDR1 and CDR2: LNHDA and SQIVND (reference sequence). CDR3 amino acids: CASSIRDRVLRDQYF. The CDR3, as DNA: TGTGCCAGTAGTATCCGGGACAGGGTCCTTCGAGACCAGTACTTC.

This clone has only a few counts. The chain employs TRBV28 and TRBJ1-6; TRBD1 aligns across 8 bases. V gave up 6 bases and J gave up 7 bases; unmatched junction bases: 5. CDR1 MDHEN and CDR2 SYDVKM come from the germline V gene. This CDR3 contains 14 residues. The CDR3 sequence is CASRLDRANSPLHF. In nucleotides, the CDR3 is TGTGCCAGCAGGTTGGACAGGGCAAATTCACCCCTCCACTTT.

The genes are TRBV28 and TRBJ2-1, with 7 bases that match TRBD1. The CDR3 covers 14 residues. Germline CDR1 reads MDHEN; CDR2 reads SYDVKM. V was clipped by 6 bases and J by 8 bases; unmatched bases: 10. The CDR3 sequence: CASSSNRGTDEQFF. CDR3 nucleotides: TGTGCCAGCAGCTCGAACAGGGGAACGGATGAGCAGTTCTTC.

CDR3 in amino acids: CASMQGVLKLFF. The CDR3 nucleotides are TGTGCCAGCATGCAGGGGGTTTTAAAACTGTTTTTT. The genes are TRBV6-1 and TRBJ1-4; the match to TRBD1 covers 7 bases. The CDR3 covers 12 residues. The J segment lost 10 bases and the V segment lost 7 bases, leaving 6 bases of the junction unmatched. Germline V gene data show CDR1 as MNHNS and CDR2 as SASEGT.

The V call is TRBV7-8, the J call TRBJ1-1; no reliable D call. The germline V and J ends were trimmed by 1 base and 4 bases, with 7 bases remaining between them. From germline, CDR1 is SGHVS and CDR2 FQNEAQ. The CDR3 totals 13 residues. CDR3 DNA sequence: TGTGCCAGCAGCTTAGATTGGGCCACTGAAGCTTTCTTT. Protein sequence: CASSLDWATEAFF.

The V gene is TRBV11-1, the J gene TRBJ2-1, with 8 bases that match TRBD2. V was clipped by 4 bases and J by 0 bases; unmatched bases: 5. The CDR3 sequence is 16 residues long. Germline values: CDR1 SGHAT, CDR2 FQDESV (reference sequence). The CDR3 coding sequence is TGTGCCAGCAGCTACAGCGGGGGCTACTCCTACAATGAGCAGTTCTTC. Translation: CASSYSGGYSYNEQFF.

The chain combines TRBV7-9 with TRBJ2-4, with 8 positions matching TRBD1. The CDR3 contains 19 residues. Trimming at V came to 5 bases and at J to 0 bases, leaving 15 bases not matched to a gene. CDR1 is SEHNR and CDR2 is FQNEAQ in the germline V gene (reference sequence). This CDR3 reads CASSPTPGQVTIAKNIQYF. CDR3 nucleotide sequence: TGTGCCAGCAGCCCCACCCCGGGACAGGTCACAATAGCCAAAAACATTCAGTACTTC.

The CDR3 region is CASSLVDGGHGYTF. The CDR3 coding sequence is TGTGCCAGCAGCTTAGTGGACGGCGGGCATGGCTACACCTTC. This chain uses TRBV7-9 with TRBJ1-2; D is uncertain. V lost 1 base and J 6 bases, leaving 12 bases between the germline ends. The CDR3 has 14 residues. Germline V lookup: CDR1 SEHNR, CDR2 FQNEAQ (reference sequence).

V usage is TRBV2 and J usage is TRBJ1-5; TRBD1 is a possible D gene (5 bases). Trimming stripped 8 bases from V and 4 bases from J, with 12 bases between. Germline values: CDR1 SNHLY, CDR2 FYNNEI. The CDR3 runs 13 residues. This chain's CDR3 is CASGGRVNQPQHF. Written as DNA, the CDR3 is TGTGCCAGCGGCGGCAGGGTGAATCAGCCCCAGCATTTT.

This chain connects TRBV6-5 to TRBJ2-7; D possibly corresponds to TRBD2 (6 bases). The germline V gene encodes CDR1 MNHEY and CDR2 SVGAGI. CDR3 length: 15 amino acids. V was cut by 2 bases and J by 1 base, with 12 bases left in between. In DNA, the CDR3 is TGTGCCAGCAGTTACGGGGGGACTGCGTCCTACGAGCAGTACTTC. Amino acid sequence: CASSYGGTASYEQYF.

This clone is labeled medium-sized. The chain uses TRBV28 and TRBJ1-2; 7 bases are shared with TRBD1. CDR1 is MDHEN and CDR2 is SYDVKM in the germline V gene. The CDR3 contains 14 residues. The ends lost 8 bases at V and 2 bases at J; junction bases unmatched: 8. In DNA form, the CDR3 reads TGTGCCAGCTGGAGGGGACAGTTCAACTATGGCTACACCTTC. Its protein is CASWRGQFNYGYTF.

The chain joins TRBV27 to TRBJ2-1; 14 bases align to TRBD2. The V gene end was trimmed by 4 bases and the J gene end by 7 bases; junction bases not matched to a gene: 3. Germline CDR1 is MNHEY and CDR2 is SMNVEV (reference sequence). CDR3 size: 15 residues. For the CDR3, the DNA is TGTGCCAGCAGTTCCTGGACTAGCGGGGGGAATGAGCAGTTCTTC. Amino acids: CASSSWTSGGNEQFF.

The chain couples TRBV19 to TRBJ1-1, with D possibly being TRBD1 (6 bases). The CDR3 is made up of 15 amino acids. V was clipped by 8 bases and J by 3 bases, with 19 bases between them. The germline V gene encodes CDR1 LNHDA and CDR2 SQIVND (reference sequence). CDR3 coding DNA: TGTGCCAGTTCAATATCCAGGGGACGGGACACTGAAGCTTTCTTT. Its translation is CASSISRGRDTEAFF.